The sequence of this T cell receptor beta chain was determined in a study of blood T cell repertoires in COVID-19 (dated by TCRdb to the early 2020s). Background on the whole study: Samples covering the acute and convalescent phases of COVID-19 were provided by collaborators in the United States, Italy and Spain. The material from the prospective study consisted of cDNA or gDNA derived from T cells, B-cell-depleted T cells, or PBMCs. The dataset comprised deeply sampled blood TCRbeta repertoires from subjects exposed to, actively infected with, or recovered from COVID-19. A freely available public database, intended as a resource for researchers studying the immune response to SARS-CoV-2, is where the repertoires were released. The samples were drawn from two sources: the first 160 participants of the ongoing ImmuneRACE study, and fewer than 1,500 subjects contributed by 6 global collaborators. The sample metadata nearly always contained a de-identified subject ID, COVID-19 status, age in years and sex. Where available, HLA class I and class II types were taken from metadata supplied by the sample provider and were not determined by assay-based typing.

Collaborating institutions collected whole blood in K2EDTA tubes following their own protocols. For TCRbeta analysis, collaborators shipped samples in one of three forms: frozen whole blood, isolated PBMCs, or DNA extracted from either of those sample types. On the study overall, not on this receptor specifically: The amount of clinical and demographic metadata varied by source and participant and was provided uncurated.

Notes on this clone: Its antigen is unknown. A much larger clone sits a single nucleotide away, making a read error possible.

The immunoSEQ Assay, a bias-controlled multiplex PCR, was used to amplify TCRbeta CDR3 regions from genomic DNA. The authors' pipeline ran thus. The number of nucleated cells in each sample was estimated by amplification of reference gene primers within the assay. Sequence reads were collapsed and filtered to measure the absolute abundance of every unique TCRbeta CDR3 rearrangement. For each sample, productive Simpson clonality was calculated as the square root of Simpson's diversity index over productive rearrangements. TCRdb obtained this table from immuneACCESS and retained in-frame rearrangements with V and J assigned. These tables miss some clones; where compared with another copy, unresolved V genes account for less than half of the shortfall, and the remainder is unexplained. The V and J calls and clone size come from that table; D and trimming were worked out from the DNA. For this sample there are 130,000 to 150,000 clones; 84% appear just once. The ten largest clones take up approximately 6.6% of the sample.

The sample consisted of peripheral blood. The sequence was collected from a human donor in a cohort sampled during active COVID-19.

The CDR3 corresponds to CASSRDFTDTQYF. The DNA reads TGTGCCAGCAGTCGGGACTTCACAGATACGCAGTATTTT. The V gene is TRBV6-1 and the J gene is TRBJ2-3; the best D guess is TRBD2, with 6 bases matching. V drops 5 bases and J drops 2 bases, leaving 8 bases in between. From its cysteine to its phenylalanine, the CDR3 spans 13 amino acids. Only the CDR3 region is kept as DNA, spanning 39 bases read in frame from base 1. CDR1 and CDR2, looked up from the germline V gene, are MNHNS and SASEGT.